These 21 T cell receptor beta chains were sequenced from one sample in a study of blood T cell repertoires in COVID-19. Method: immunoSEQ multiplex PCR; TCRdb's copy keeps in-frame clones and lacks some. The sample has 62,000 or so clones; over 65% are singletons. Sequenced sample: peripheral blood. These receptors were collected from a man in his fifties or sixties with COVID-19, enrolled during active disease.

Written as DNA, the CDR3 is TGTGCCAGCAGCGAGGGACTAGCCGCGCAAGAGACCCAGTACTTC. It encodes CASSEGLAAQETQYF. V gene TRBV9 combines with J gene TRBJ2-5, with 9 bases aligning to TRBD2. The length of the CDR3 is 15 residues. V trimming: 3 bases; J trimming: 2 bases; junction bases outside the gene matches: 5. Germline CDR1 SGDLS, CDR2 YYNGEE.

The V and J genes are TRBV4-2 and TRBJ1-1; D gene ambiguous. This CDR3 spans 15 amino acids. CDR1 is LGHNA, CDR2 YNFKEQ, per germline. V was cut by 4 bases and J by 5 bases, with 17 bases left in between. The CDR3 DNA follows: TGTGCCAGCAGCCTCCACCGGACCTCGGGGACTGAAGCTTTCTTT. Protein sequence: CASSLHRTSGTEAFF.

The chain uses TRBV7-2 and TRBJ1-5, with a tentative D call TRBD1 (5 bases). V lost 7 bases to trimming and J lost 7 bases, with 14 bases between them. Germline V gene lookup returns CDR1 SGHTA and CDR2 FQGNSA. The CDR3 has 13 residues. This CDR3 is CASTVQGGQPQHF. DNA of the CDR3: TGTGCCAGCACCGTTCAGGGTGGGCAGCCCCAGCATTTT.

The chain combines TRBV5-1 with TRBJ2-3; TRBD2 matches at 13 bases. Germline V gene data show CDR1 as SGHRS and CDR2 as YFSETQ. This CDR3 contains 16 residues. J was trimmed by 1 base and V by 1 base; bases with no gene match: 0. CDR3 region: CASSLTSGGGTDTQYF. CDR3 nucleotide sequence: TGCGCCAGCAGCTTGACTAGCGGGGGGGGCACAGATACGCAGTATTTT.

V gene TRBV19 combines with J gene TRBJ1-1, with unresolved D. The CDR3 extends over 13 amino acids. Germline V gene data show CDR1 as LNHDA and CDR2 as SQIVND (reference sequence). V was pared by 6 bases and J by 4 bases, with 12 bases between. The CDR3 DNA is TGTGCCAGTAGCTCCGGACTGCTCACTGAAGCTTTCTTT. It yields the protein CASSSGLLTEAFF. Full variable domain (remainder filled in from reference TRBV19 and TRBJ1-1): DGGITQSPKYLFRKEGQNVTLSCEQNLNHDAMYWYRQDPGQGLRLIYYSQIVNDFQKGDIAEGYSVSREKKESFPLTVTSAQKNPTAFYLCASSSGLLTEAFFGQGTRLTVV.

This clone has a handful of counts. This chain uses TRBV10-3 with TRBJ1-1, with TRBD1 as a possible D gene (5 bases). This CDR3 comprises 11 residues. V dropped 8 bases and J dropped 1 base, with 5 bases sitting between them. Germline values: CDR1 ENHRY, CDR2 SYGVKD. DNA for the CDR3: TGTGCCATCCAGGGGAACACTGAAGCTTTCTTT. Translation gives CAIQGNTEAFF.

This clone was counted many times. This chain joins TRBV4-1 and TRBJ2-7; perhaps TRBD1 as D (6 bases). The CDR3 is 16 residues long. V lost 5 bases, J lost 1 base, and 18 bases lay in between. Looked up from germline, CDR1 is MGHRA and CDR2 is YSYEKL. The DNA for the CDR3 is TGCGCCAGCAGCAAAGCCACAGGGCCCCCTTCCTACGAGCAGTACTTC. Translated, it gives CASSKATGPPSYEQYF.

The V gene is TRBV7-2, the J gene TRBJ2-1; D is ambiguous. In germline, CDR1 is SGHTA, CDR2 FQGNSA. The CDR3 has 16 residues. V was shortened by 1 base and J by 0 bases, with 10 bases between the two germline ends. CDR3 region: CASSLGGAFSYNEQFF. CDR3 DNA: TGTGCCAGCAGCTTAGGAGGCGCCTTCTCCTACAATGAGCAGTTCTTC.

This rearrangement joins TRBV7-9 to TRBJ2-5, with 7 nucleotides matching TRBD1. The length of the CDR3 is 14 residues. Germline CDR1 and CDR2: SEHNR and FQNEAQ (reference sequence). Losses at the gene ends were 5 bases for V and 4 bases for J; bases not matched to a gene: 7. DNA for the CDR3: TGTGCCAGCAGCCCTAGTTCAGGGGGAGAGACCCAGTACTTC. It codes for CASSPSSGGETQYF. Complete variable domain (other parts from reference TRBV7-9 and TRBJ2-5): DTGVSQNPRHKITKRGQNVTFRCDPISEHNRLYWYRQTLGQGPEFLTYFQNEAQLEKSRLLSDRFSAERPKGSFSTLEIQRTEQGDSAMYLCASSPSSGGETQYFGPGTRLLVL.

V and J are TRBV9 and TRBJ2-3; 8 positions match TRBD2. There are 16 residues in the CDR3. CDR1 SGDLS and CDR2 YYNGEE come from the germline V gene. V dropped 7 bases and J dropped 1; count of bases not matched to a gene: 11. The CDR3 DNA sequence: TGTGCCAGCGCCGACCCGGGGGGGCCCGGCACAGATACGCAGTATTTT. Residues: CASADPGGPGTDTQYF.

The chain employs TRBV28 and TRBJ2-3, with D uncertain. The CDR3 runs 12 residues. V was pared by 6 bases and J by 3 bases, with 7 bases between. Germline V gene data show CDR1 as MDHEN and CDR2 as SYDVKM. The CDR3 region is CASRAVTDTQYF. The CDR3 DNA is TGTGCCAGCAGGGCGGTAACAGATACGCAGTATTTT. Variable domain in full (rest from reference TRBV28 and TRBJ2-3): DVKVTQSSRYLVKRTGEKVFLECVQDMDHENMFWYRQDPGLGLRLIYFSYDVKMKEKGDIPEGYSVSREKKERFSLILESASTNQTSMYLCASRAVTDTQYFGPGTRLTVL.

V and J are TRBV2 and TRBJ1-5; D remains unclear. The CDR3 runs 14 residues. Germline CDR1 reads SNHLY; CDR2 reads FYNNEI. The V end lost 5 bases, the J end lost 6 bases, and 14 bases lay between the germline ends. Here the CDR3 DNA reads TGTGCCAGCAGTCCGGCGGGAGGGAGTCAGCCCCAGCATTTT. It is translated as CASSPAGGSQPQHF. Filled out from reference TRBV2 and TRBJ1-5, the complete variable domain reads EPEVTQTPSHQVTQMGQEVILRCVPISNHLYFYWYRQILGQKVEFLVSFYNNEISEKSEIFDDQFSVERPDGSNFTLKIRSTKLEDSAMYFCASSPAGGSQPQHFGDGTRLSIL.

The chain employs TRBV5-1 and TRBJ2-5; D might be TRBD2 (6 bases). CDR3 length equals 13 residues. Trimming pared 2 bases from V and 4 bases from J, leaving 9 bases between. The V gene's germline CDR1 is SGHRS and CDR2 YFSETQ. For the CDR3, the DNA is TGCGCCAGCAGCTTAGACGGGGGAGAGACCCAGTACTTC. Translation gives CASSLDGGETQYF.

This clone was recorded a few times. The chain couples TRBV7-9 to TRBJ2-5; D is possibly TRBD2 (6 bases). CDR1 is SEHNR and CDR2 is FQNEAQ in the germline V gene (reference sequence). This CDR3 has 14 residues. Trimming removed 2 bases from V and 2 bases from J, with 9 bases in between. The CDR3 sequence: CASSLRGSQETQYF. The CDR3 DNA follows: TGTGCCAGCAGCTTACGGGGGTCACAAGAGACCCAGTACTTC.

The V gene is TRBV19, the J gene TRBJ1-4, with 8 bases fitting TRBD1. The germline V gene encodes CDR1 LNHDA and CDR2 SQIVND (reference sequence). Trimming removed 8 bases from V and 7 bases from J; junction bases left unmatched: 9. The CDR3 contains 14 residues. CDR3 in amino acids: CASHQGAQGEKLFF. CDR3 DNA: TGTGCCAGTCACCAGGGGGCGCAGGGTGAAAAACTGTTTTTT.

The chain combines TRBV4-1 with TRBJ2-3; weak D call: TRBD1 (6 bases). Trimming stripped 0 bases from V and 11 bases from J, with 12 bases between. The germline V gene encodes CDR1 MGHRA and CDR2 YSYEKL. CDR3 length equals 13 residues. The chain's CDR3 is CASSQEGAVKQYF. The DNA for the CDR3 is TGCGCCAGCAGCCAAGAGGGGGCCGTAAAGCAGTATTTT.

The chain recombines TRBV30 with TRBJ2-7; 7 bases match TRBD1. The CDR3 loop spans 13 amino acids. V trimming: 2 bases; J trimming: 2 bases; junction bases outside the gene matches: 3. Germline CDR1 and CDR2: GTSNPN and SVGIG (reference sequence). DNA for the CDR3: TGTGCCTGGAGTCCGACAGGGACCTACGAGCAGTACTTC. Translated: CAWSPTGTYEQYF.

This chain links TRBV28 with TRBJ1-5; TRBD1 is a possible D gene (6 bases). V lost 6 bases, J lost 5 bases, and 14 bases lay in between. In germline, CDR1 is MDHEN, CDR2 SYDVKM. This CDR3 comprises 14 residues. Here the CDR3 reads CASSKGQSYQPQHF. Here the CDR3 DNA reads TGTGCCAGCAGCAAAGGACAGAGTTATCAGCCCCAGCATTTT.

The chain links TRBV28 to TRBJ1-1; D call uncertain. CDR1 and CDR2 from the germline V gene are MDHEN and SYDVKM. There are 12 residues in the CDR3. V lost 10 bases to trimming and J lost 2 bases, with 11 bases between them. This CDR3 is CATRGINTEAFF. CDR3 coding DNA: TGTGCCACCCGAGGTATCAACACTGAAGCTTTCTTT.

There are a few counts of this clone. V and J are TRBV11-3 and TRBJ2-2; possible D gene TRBD1, 6 bases. CDR1 and CDR2 from the germline V gene are SGHNT and YENEEA. The CDR3 spans 15 residues. The germline V and J ends were trimmed by 1 base and 5 bases, with 11 bases remaining between them. The CDR3 is CASSLVAGQTGELFF. CDR3 sequence (DNA): TGTGCCAGCAGCTTAGTTGCAGGACAGACCGGGGAGCTGTTTTTT.

V usage is TRBV10-2 and J usage is TRBJ1-1; the D gene is possibly TRBD1 (6 bases). The CDR3 is 14 amino acids. V was trimmed by 8 bases and J by 3 bases, leaving 16 bases between them. CDR1 is WSHSY and CDR2 is SAAADI in the germline V gene. CDR3 loop: CASLKGGDHTEAFF. The CDR3 coding sequence is TGCGCCAGCTTAAAAGGGGGGGATCACACTGAAGCTTTCTTT.